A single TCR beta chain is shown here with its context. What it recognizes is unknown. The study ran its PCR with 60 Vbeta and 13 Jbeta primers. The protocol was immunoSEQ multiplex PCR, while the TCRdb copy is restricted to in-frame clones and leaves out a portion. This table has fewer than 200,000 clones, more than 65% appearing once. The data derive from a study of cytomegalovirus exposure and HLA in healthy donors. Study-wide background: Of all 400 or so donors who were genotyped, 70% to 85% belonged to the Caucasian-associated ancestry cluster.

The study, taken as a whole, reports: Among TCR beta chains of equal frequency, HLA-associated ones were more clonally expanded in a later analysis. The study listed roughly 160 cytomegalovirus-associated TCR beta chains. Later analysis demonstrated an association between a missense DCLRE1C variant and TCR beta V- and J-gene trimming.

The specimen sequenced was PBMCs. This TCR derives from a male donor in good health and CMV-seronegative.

The CDR3 DNA is TGTGCCAGCAGCTTATGGGGTGGGAGTGAAGCTTTCTTT. It translates to CASSLWGGSEAFF. This chain links TRBV11-1 with TRBJ1-1; D gene uncertain. Trimming stripped 2 bases from V and 7 bases from J, with 11 bases between. The CDR3 is made up of 13 amino acids. The germline V gene has CDR1 SGHAT and CDR2 FQDESV (reference sequence).